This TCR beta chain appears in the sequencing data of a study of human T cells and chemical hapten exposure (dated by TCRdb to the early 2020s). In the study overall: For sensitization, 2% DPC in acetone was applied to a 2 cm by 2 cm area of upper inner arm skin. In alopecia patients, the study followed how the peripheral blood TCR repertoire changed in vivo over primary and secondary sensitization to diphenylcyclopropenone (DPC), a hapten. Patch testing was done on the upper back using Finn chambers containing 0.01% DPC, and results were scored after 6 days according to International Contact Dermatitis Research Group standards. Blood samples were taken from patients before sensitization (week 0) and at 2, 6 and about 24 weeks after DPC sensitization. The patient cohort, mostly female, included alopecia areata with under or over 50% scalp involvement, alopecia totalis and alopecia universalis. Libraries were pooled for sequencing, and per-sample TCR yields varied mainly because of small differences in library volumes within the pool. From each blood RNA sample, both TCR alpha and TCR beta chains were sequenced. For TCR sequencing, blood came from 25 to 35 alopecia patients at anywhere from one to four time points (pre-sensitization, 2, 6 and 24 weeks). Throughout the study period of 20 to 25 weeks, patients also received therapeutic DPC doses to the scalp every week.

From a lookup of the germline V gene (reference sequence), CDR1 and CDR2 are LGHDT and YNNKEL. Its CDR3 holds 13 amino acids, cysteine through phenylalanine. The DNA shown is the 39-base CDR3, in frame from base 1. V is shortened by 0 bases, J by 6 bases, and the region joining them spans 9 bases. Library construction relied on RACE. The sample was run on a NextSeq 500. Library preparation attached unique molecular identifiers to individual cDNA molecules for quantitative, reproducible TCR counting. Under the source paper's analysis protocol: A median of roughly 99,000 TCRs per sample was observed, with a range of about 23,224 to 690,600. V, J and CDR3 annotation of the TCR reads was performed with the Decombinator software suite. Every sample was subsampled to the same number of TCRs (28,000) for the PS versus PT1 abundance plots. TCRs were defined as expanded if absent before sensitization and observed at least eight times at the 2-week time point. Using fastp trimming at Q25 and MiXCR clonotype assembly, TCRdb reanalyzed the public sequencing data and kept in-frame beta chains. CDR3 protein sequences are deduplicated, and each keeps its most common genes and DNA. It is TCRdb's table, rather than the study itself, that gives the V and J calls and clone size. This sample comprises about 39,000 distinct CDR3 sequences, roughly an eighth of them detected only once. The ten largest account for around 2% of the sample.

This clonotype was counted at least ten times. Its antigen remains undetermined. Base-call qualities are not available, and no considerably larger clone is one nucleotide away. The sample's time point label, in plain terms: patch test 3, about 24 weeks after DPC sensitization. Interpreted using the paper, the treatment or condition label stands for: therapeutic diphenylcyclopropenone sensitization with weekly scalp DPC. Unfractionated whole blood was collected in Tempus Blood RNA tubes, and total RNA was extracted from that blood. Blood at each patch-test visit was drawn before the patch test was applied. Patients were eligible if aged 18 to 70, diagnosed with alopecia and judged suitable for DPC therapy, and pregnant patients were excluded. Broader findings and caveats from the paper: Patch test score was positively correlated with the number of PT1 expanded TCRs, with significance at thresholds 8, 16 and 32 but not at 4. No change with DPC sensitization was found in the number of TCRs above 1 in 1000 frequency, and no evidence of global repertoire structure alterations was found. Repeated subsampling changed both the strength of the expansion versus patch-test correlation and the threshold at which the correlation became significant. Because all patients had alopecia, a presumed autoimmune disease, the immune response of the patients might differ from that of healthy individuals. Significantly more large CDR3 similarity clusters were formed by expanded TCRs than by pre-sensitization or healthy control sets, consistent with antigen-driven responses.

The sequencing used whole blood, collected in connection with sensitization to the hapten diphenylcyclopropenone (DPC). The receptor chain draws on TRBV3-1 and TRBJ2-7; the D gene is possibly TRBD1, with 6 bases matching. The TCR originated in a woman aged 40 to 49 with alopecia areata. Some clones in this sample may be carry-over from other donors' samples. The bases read TGTGCCAGCAGCCAAGACAGGGGCGGCGAGCAGTACTTC. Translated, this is CASSQDRGGEQYF.